This TCR beta chain was captured by sequencing in a study of blood T cells in healthy people across ages. Germline trimming cut 8 bases from V and 7 bases from J; bases unmatched to any gene: 19. Germline V gene sequence: CDR1 MNHNS, CDR2 SASEGT. The CDR3 is 17 amino acids. Through a sample-barcoded 5' primer and a J-beta primer mix, a second PCR was run for roughly 6 to 11 cycles. One entry per CDR3 protein results from TCRdb running MiXCR on the 5' RACE reads. The table records roughly 2 million distinct CDR3 sequences, roughly 50% of them present only once. The sequence came from a woman in her forties in good health. Sequencing was done on a sample of blood. The chain combines TRBV6-1 with TRBJ2-1; 8 bases match TRBD2. The CDR3 DNA follows: TGTGCCAGCCGCAGGACATCACGGGGGGGCCCTGGAAATGAGCAGTTCTTC. Its translation: CASRRTSRGGPGNEQFF.